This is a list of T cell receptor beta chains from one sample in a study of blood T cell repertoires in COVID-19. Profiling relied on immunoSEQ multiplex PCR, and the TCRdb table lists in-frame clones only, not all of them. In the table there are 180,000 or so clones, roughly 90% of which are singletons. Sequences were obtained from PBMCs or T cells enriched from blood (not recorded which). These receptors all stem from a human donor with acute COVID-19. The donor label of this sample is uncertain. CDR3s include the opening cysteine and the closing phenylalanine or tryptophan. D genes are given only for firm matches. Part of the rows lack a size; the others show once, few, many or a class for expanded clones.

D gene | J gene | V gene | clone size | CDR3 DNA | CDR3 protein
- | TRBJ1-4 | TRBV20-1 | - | TGCAGTGCTAGTGCCCCGAGCGATGAAAAACTGTTTTTT | CSASAPSDEKLFF
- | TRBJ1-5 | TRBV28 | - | TGTGCCAGCAGTTTATCACAGGGATTGGGTTGGCAGCCCCAGCATTTT | CASSLSQGLGWQPQHF
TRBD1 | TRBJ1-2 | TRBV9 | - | TGTGCCAGCAGATACACAGGGGGCCTCTCTGGCTACACCTTC | CASRYTGGLSGYTF
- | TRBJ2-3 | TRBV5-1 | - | TGCGCCAGCAGCTTGGACCTGGCCGATACGCAGTATTTT | CASSLDLADTQYF
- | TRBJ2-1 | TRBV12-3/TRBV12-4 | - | TGTGCCAGCAGTTTTTTATCGGGTGAGCAGTTCTTC | CASSFLSGEQFF
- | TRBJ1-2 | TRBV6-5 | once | TGTGCCAGCAGTTACTTTCAGGGTGAGCTCGGCTACACCTTC | CASSYFQGELGYTF
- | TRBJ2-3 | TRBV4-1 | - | TGCGCCAGCAGCCAAGTACTCCCCTCCACAGATACGCAGTATTTT | CASSQVLPSTDTQYF
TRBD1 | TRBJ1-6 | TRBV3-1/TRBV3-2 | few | TGTGCCAGCGCACGCGGGACAGGGGGAAATTCACCCCTCCACTTT | CASARGTGGNSPLHF
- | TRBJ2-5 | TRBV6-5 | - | TGTGCCAGCAGGCGGGGAACCCAAGAGACCCAGTACTTC | CASRRGTQETQYF
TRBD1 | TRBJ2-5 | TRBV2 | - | TGTGCCAGCATTGACAGGGATGAAGAGACCCAGTACTTC | CASIDRDEETQYF
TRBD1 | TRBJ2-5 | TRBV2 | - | TGTGCCAGTTTACAGGGGACCCTGGACGCCCAGTACTTC | CASLQGTLDAQYF
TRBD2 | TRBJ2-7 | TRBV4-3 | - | TGCGCCAGCAGCCAAGATCAAGGGACTAGCCTGGGGGAGCAGTACTTC | CASSQDQGTSLGEQYF
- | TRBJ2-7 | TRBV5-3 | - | TGTGCCAGAAGCTTGGCCGGGTTAGTAGAGCAGTACTTC | CARSLAGLVEQYF
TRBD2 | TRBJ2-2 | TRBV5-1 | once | TGCGCCAGCAGTCAGACTAGGGAGGGTCCGACCGGGGAGCTGTTTTTT | CASSQTREGPTGELFF
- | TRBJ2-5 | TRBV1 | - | TGCACCAGCAGCCAAGATCGCTCCTCGTTGGCCAGACTCCAAGAGACCCAGTACTTC | CTSSQDRSSLARLQETQYF
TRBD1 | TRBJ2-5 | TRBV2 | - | TGTGCCAGCGGGGGGACAGGGGGCGCGGAGACCCAGTACTTC | CASGGTGGAETQYF
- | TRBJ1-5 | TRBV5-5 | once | TGTGCCAGCAGCCCTACCTCGAGGAGGGGACAGCCCCAGCATTTT | CASSPTSRRGQPQHF
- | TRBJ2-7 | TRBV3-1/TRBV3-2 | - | TGTGCCAGCGGCCGGACAGTGAGGGGCGAGCAGTACTTC | CASGRTVRGEQYF